What follows are 23 T cell receptor beta chains derived from one specimen sequenced in a study of control samples from healthy donors and cancer patients. Clones were read by immunoSEQ multiplex PCR, and TCRdb kept only the in-frame ones, dropping some. The data contain approximately 120,000 clones, roughly 87% of them seen just once; the ten biggest clones take up around 1.8%. Sequenced material: blood. The receptors originated from a man between 18 and 35 years old in good health.

The chain combines TRBV4-1 with TRBJ2-2; D remains unclear. This CDR3 has 16 residues. CDR1 MGHRA and CDR2 YSYEKL come from the germline V gene. The V and J ends lost 2 bases and 5 bases respectively, with 15 bases between them. The CDR3 bases are TGCGCCAGCAGCCAAAAAGGTGGTGGCGGAACCGGGGAGCTGTTTTTT. Protein product: CASSQKGGGGTGELFF.

This chain links TRBV11-2 with TRBJ1-3; no definite D call. V was cut by 0 bases and J by 0 bases, with 15 bases left in between. This CDR3 has 18 amino acids. Germline V gives CDR1 SGHAT, CDR2 FQNNGV. In DNA form, the CDR3 reads TGTGCCAGCAGCTTAGAGGGTGTTTGGTGGGACTCTGGAAACACCATATATTTT. Translation gives CASSLEGVWWDSGNTIYF. The full variable domain, its missing parts supplied by reference TRBV11-2 and TRBJ1-3, is EAGVAQSPRYKIIEKRQSVAFWCNPISGHATLYWYQQILGQGPKLLIQFQNNGVVDDSQLPKDRFSAERLKGVDSTLKIQPAKLEDSAVYLCASSLEGVWWDSGNTIYFGEGSWLTVV.

The chain couples TRBV2 to TRBJ2-2; TRBD2 matches at 7 bases. Germline-derived CDR1 and CDR2 are SNHLY and FYNNEI. The CDR3 is 14 residues long. V lost 7 bases and J lost 5; bases outside the gene matches: 7. The CDR3, as DNA: TGTGCCAGCAAAATGGCGGGGGTAACCGGGGAGCTGTTTTTT. Residues: CASKMAGVTGELFF. Based on the CDR3 plus reference TRBV2 and TRBJ2-2, the full variable domain is EPEVTQTPSHQVTQMGQEVILRCVPISNHLYFYWYRQILGQKVEFLVSFYNNEISEKSEIFDDQFSVERPDGSNFTLKIRSTKLEDSAMYFCASKMAGVTGELFFGEGSRLTVL.

Here the CDR3 reads CASSHNTGTPFGPQHF. CDR3 in DNA: TGTGCCAGCAGTCATAACACCGGGACTCCATTCGGGCCCCAGCATTTT. V gene TRBV6-6 combines with J gene TRBJ1-5; D perhaps matches TRBD1 (5 bases). Germline CDR1 MNHNY, CDR2 SVGAGI (reference sequence). CDR3 length: 16 residues. V was cut by 5 bases and J by 9 bases, with 23 bases left in between.

A few counts support this clone. The rearrangement joins TRBV28 to TRBJ2-5; weak D call: TRBD1 (6 bases). Between the trimmed V and J ends, which lost 3 bases and 1 base, there was a span of 12 bases. Germline CDR1 is MDHEN and CDR2 is SYDVKM. The length of the CDR3 is 15 residues. The CDR3 DNA is TGTGCCAGCAGTTTTCTTCGACAGGTCCAAGAGACCCAGTACTTC. It encodes CASSFLRQVQETQYF.

V gene TRBV21-1 combines with J gene TRBJ2-1; no DNA check was done on the table's D call, TRBD2. TRBV21-1 is classified as a pseudogene. The CDR3 is 18 amino acids. The CDR3 sequence is CASSKARTLAGVDNEQFF. DNA of the CDR3: TGTGCCAGCAGCAAGGCGCGAACACTAGCGGGAGTCGATAATGAGCAGTTCTTC.

The chain employs TRBV6-1 and TRBJ2-1; 13 nucleotides line up with TRBD2. The CDR3 runs to 20 residues. With 1 base clipped from V and 3 bases from J, the junction kept 12 bases outside the gene matches. Germline V gene lookup returns CDR1 MNHNS and CDR2 SASEGT. The CDR3 sequence is CASSEDRGTTSGRRYNEQFF. The CDR3 nucleotides are TGTGCCAGCAGTGAAGATAGGGGGACGACTAGCGGGAGGCGCTACAATGAGCAGTTCTTC.

The J gene is TRBJ1-1, the V gene TRBV19; the D gene is possibly TRBD1 (5 bases). CDR3 length equals 12 residues. The V gene's germline CDR1 is LNHDA and CDR2 SQIVND (reference sequence). The V and J ends lost 0 bases and 6 bases respectively, with 5 bases between them. CDR3 sequence reads: CASSIEGAEAFF. The CDR3 coding sequence is TGTGCCAGTAGTATAGAGGGGGCTGAAGCTTTCTTT.

The chain uses TRBV5-1 and TRBJ1-6; maybe TRBD1 (5 bases). This CDR3 has 14 amino acids. V lost 1 base and J lost 7, with 9 bases in between. CDR1 and CDR2 (germline): SGHRS, YFSETQ. The CDR3: CASSLSGINSPLHF. CDR3 DNA: TGCGCCAGCAGCTTGTCAGGGATCAATTCACCCCTCCACTTT.

V usage is TRBV19 and J usage is TRBJ1-3; no firm D call. With 9 bases removed from V and 0 bases from J, the gap between germline ends came to 15 bases. CDR1 is LNHDA and CDR2 is SQIVND in the germline V gene (reference sequence). The CDR3 consists of 15 residues. The CDR3 reads CASSPSLFSGNTIYF. CDR3 coding DNA: TGTGCCAGCTCGCCGTCCCTCTTCTCTGGAAACACCATATATTTT.

The chain has TRBV11-1 and TRBJ2-7; D is uncertain. CDR1 is SGHAT, CDR2 FQDESV, per germline (reference sequence). The CDR3 runs to 13 residues. Deletions cut 2 bases from V and 6 bases from J, with 11 bases between. CDR3: CASSLKLGSEQYF. The DNA of the CDR3 is TGTGCCAGCAGCTTAAAGCTCGGGTCCGAGCAGTACTTC.

The V call is TRBV27, the J call TRBJ2-4; 7 bases match TRBD1. CDR3 length: 15 residues. V lost 7 bases to trimming and J lost 1 base; unmatched junction nucleotides: 7. Per the germline V gene, CDR1 is MNHEY and CDR2 is SMNVEV (reference sequence). CDR3 protein: CASTSGGSAKNIQYF. CDR3 nucleotides: TGTGCCAGCACATCAGGGGGATCGGCCAAAAACATTCAGTACTTC.

CDR3 loop: CASSNYGANEKLFF. The CDR3 nucleotides are TGTGCCAGCAGCAACTACGGAGCTAATGAAAAACTGTTTTTT. V gene TRBV7-2 combines with J gene TRBJ1-4; no clear D gene. Deletions cut 5 bases from V and 3 bases from J, with 10 bases between. This CDR3 is built from 14 residues. Per the germline V gene, CDR1 is SGHTA and CDR2 is FQGNSA. Based on the CDR3 plus reference TRBV7-2 and TRBJ1-4, the full variable domain is GAGVSQSPSNKVTEKGKDVELRCDPISGHTALYWYRQSLGQGLEFLIYFQGNSAPDKSGLPSDRFSAERTGGSVSTLTIQRTQQEDSAVYLCASSNYGANEKLFFGSGTQLSVL.

This rearrangement joins TRBV5-1 to TRBJ2-4; TRBD1 matches 9 bases. The ends lost 4 bases at V and 1 base at J; junction bases unmatched: 6. The length of the CDR3 is 16 residues. Germline-derived CDR1 and CDR2 are SGHRS and YFSETQ. For the CDR3, the DNA is TGCGCCAGCAGCACGGGACAGGGCGCGGCCAAAAACATTCAGTACTTC. As protein: CASSTGQGAAKNIQYF.

The gene calls are TRBV6-2 or TRBV6-3 and TRBJ1-5; D unclear. Per the germline V gene, CDR1 is MNHEY and CDR2 is SVGEGT. CDR3 length: 19 amino acids. V dropped 0 bases and J dropped 0 bases, with 18 bases sitting between them. The CDR3 DNA reads TGTGCCAGCAGTTACTCGAGATTCCCCCGGGCCACTAGCAATCAGCCCCAGCATTTT. Protein sequence: CASSYSRFPRATSNQPQHF.

This chain connects TRBV24-1 to TRBJ1-2; D is possibly TRBD1 (5 bases). From germline, CDR1 is KGHDR and CDR2 SFDVKD. The CDR3 sequence is 14 residues long. The V end lost 2 bases, the J end lost 8 bases, and 14 bases lay between the germline ends. CDR3 in amino acids: CATSDSRWGEGYTF. The CDR3 nucleotides are TGTGCCACCAGTGATTCACGCTGGGGCGAAGGCTACACCTTC.

This clone was counted once. The CDR3 DNA sequence: TGTGCCAGCAGCCGGATAGCGGGAGGGGGGACAGATACGCAGTATTTT. As protein: CASSRIAGGGTDTQYF. V gene TRBV3-1 (or the pseudogene TRBV3-2) combines with J gene TRBJ2-3, with 11 bases that match TRBD2. Germline trimming cut 4 bases from V and 3 bases from J; bases unmatched to any gene: 6. The CDR3 is 16 residues long. Germline V CDR1 and CDR2: LGHDT, YNNKEL (reference sequence).

This clone was seen once. The chain carries TRBV24-1 and TRBJ2-3; 7 positions agree with TRBD1. This CDR3 is built from 16 residues. V was clipped by 4 bases and J by 4 bases; unmatched bases: 10. Germline lookup yields CDR1 KGHDR and CDR2 SFDVKD. The DNA of the CDR3 is TGTGCCACCAGTGACCCCTCGGCAGGGGGTGCAGATACGCAGTATTTT. This translates into CATSDPSAGGADTQYF.

The CDR3 DNA sequence: TGTGCCAGCAGCGCCCTGGGCACCGGGGAGCTGTTTTTT. It is translated as CASSALGTGELFF. The chain combines TRBV9 with TRBJ2-2; D gene unclear. Germline assignment: CDR1 SGDLS and CDR2 YYNGEE. There are 13 residues in the CDR3. Trimming cost V 3 bases and J 4 bases, with 7 bases left between them.

The chain combines TRBV3-1 (or the pseudogene TRBV3-2) with TRBJ2-5; 13 nucleotides agree with TRBD2. CDR3 length equals 16 residues. Germline V gene sequence: CDR1 LGHDT, CDR2 YNNKEL (reference sequence). V lost 6 bases and J lost 5; bases outside the gene matches: 9. For the CDR3, the DNA is TGTGCCAGCAGACCCGGACTAGCGGGAGATCGGGAGACCCAGTACTTC. Its protein is CASRPGLAGDRETQYF.

V gene TRBV10-2 combines with J gene TRBJ2-7; D not certain. The V gene lost 0 bases and the J gene lost 3 bases, with 9 bases spanning the gap. The CDR3 runs to 14 residues. From germline, CDR1 is WSHSY and CDR2 SAAADI. CDR3 coding DNA: TGCGCCAGCAGTGAGTCCGCGTCCATCTACGAGCAGTACTTC. Translated: CASSESASIYEQYF.

The CDR3, as DNA: TGTGCCAGCAGCTTGGTCCCCGCACACTACGAGCAGTACTTC. Its protein is CASSLVPAHYEQYF. This chain links TRBV11-2 with TRBJ2-7, with no clear D. Germline values: CDR1 SGHAT, CDR2 FQNNGV. The CDR3 is 14 residues long. V dropped 3 bases and J dropped 3 bases, with 12 bases sitting between them.

The chain combines TRBV5-6 with TRBJ1-2; 7 bases align to TRBD1. Trimming took 0 bases from V and 0 from J; bases not matched to a gene: 8. This CDR3 region has 17 residues. Germline assignment: CDR1 SGHDT and CDR2 YYEEEE. CDR3 nucleotides: TGTGCCAGCAGCTTGGGGGGTGCGGGACAGCCTAACTATGGCTACACCTTC. Its protein product is CASSLGGAGQPNYGYTF.